This TCR beta chain was captured in a study of T cell responses to AZD1222 COVID-19 vaccine. Broader study findings: Spike-specific TCR breadth and depth went up after people got two AZD1222 doses. Repertoire collection took place solely once the T cell response had peaked. Donors were mostly white British, more females; clonal diversity possibly underestimated. Baseline seropositivity characterized only a handful of AZD1222 recipients.

For this clone: Antigen specificity is unknown.

CDR1 and CDR2 from the germline V gene are GTSNPN and SVGIG (reference sequence). The CDR3 length is 13 residues. Trimming shortened V by 0 bases and J by 4 bases, and 7 bases separated the two germline ends. Method: immunoSEQ multiplex PCR; TCRdb's copy keeps in-frame clones and lacks some. Here the sample spans 50,000 to 85,000 clones, around 74% being singletons. This TCR came from an adult in good health. Source: peripheral blood, taken on day 0 of MenACWY control vaccination. This chain connects TRBV30 to TRBJ2-1, with D possibly matching TRBD1 (5 bases). CDR3 protein: CAWSVQVYNEQFF. The CDR3 nucleotides are TGTGCCTGGAGTGTACAGGTGTACAATGAGCAGTTCTTC.